Below, 23 T cell receptor beta chains from the same sample are listed, as sequenced in a study of T cell responses to AZD1222 COVID-19 vaccine. TCRdb's copy holds only in-frame clones and misses some; the assay was immunoSEQ multiplex PCR. This repertoire shows over 100,000 clones, around nine tenths found once; its top ten account for roughly 12%. This specimen consisted of peripheral blood, obtained on day 0 of AZD1222 vaccination. Receptor source: an adult in good health.

This chain uses TRBV12-3 or TRBV12-4 with TRBJ2-2, with no clear D. The CDR3 spans 13 residues. V lost 1 base and J lost 6, with 6 bases in between. The CDR3 nucleotides read TGTGCCAGCAGTTTAGGGGTATCCGGGGAGCTGTTTTTT. The encoded protein is CASSLGVSGELFF.

V is TRBV3-1 (or the pseudogene TRBV3-2) and J is TRBJ1-3; D unclear. The germline gives CDR1 LGHDT, CDR2 YNNKEL (reference sequence). Deletions cut 4 bases from V and 0 bases from J, with 10 bases between. This CDR3 comprises 15 residues. The CDR3 DNA reads TGTGCCAGCAGCCCCCCCAGGTCCTCTGGAAACACCATATATTTT. Translating it yields CASSPPRSSGNTIYF.

This clone occurred once. V usage is TRBV7-9 and J usage is TRBJ2-5, with a possible D match to TRBD1 (5 bases). This CDR3 is built from 14 residues. V was clipped by 1 base and J by 1 base, with 7 bases between them. Germline V gene sequence: CDR1 SEHNR, CDR2 FQNEAQ (reference sequence). The CDR3 DNA sequence: TGTGCCAGCAGCTTAGTAGACAGCCAAGAGACCCAGTACTTC. This codes for CASSLVDSQETQYF.

The chain has TRBV14 and TRBJ2-1; D gene unclear. Trimming pared 1 base from V and 3 bases from J, leaving 10 bases between. Germline values: CDR1 SGHDN, CDR2 FVKESK. The CDR3 consists of 15 residues. CDR3 DNA: TGTGCCAGCAGCCAAGTCAGCAGTCTCTACAATGAGCAGTTCTTC. Its translation: CASSQVSSLYNEQFF. The full variable domain, rest sourced from reference TRBV14 and TRBJ2-1, is EAGVTQFPSHSVIEKGQTVTLRCDPISGHDNLYWYRRVMGKEIKFLLHFVKESKQDESGMPNNRFLAERTGGTYSTLKVQPAELEDSGVYFCASSQVSSLYNEQFFGPGTRLTVL.

This rearrangement joins TRBV6-2 or TRBV6-3 to TRBJ1-3; D remains ambiguous. CDR1 is MNHEY and CDR2 is SVGEGT in the germline V gene. This CDR3 is 16 amino acids long. Trimming pared 0 bases from V and 2 bases from J, leaving 11 bases between. This chain's CDR3 is CASSYSISRTGNTIYF. The CDR3 nucleotides are TGTGCCAGCAGTTACTCGATAAGCCGGACTGGAAACACCATATATTTT.

The chain links TRBV10-3 to TRBJ2-7; either TRBD1 or TRBD2 may fit D (5 bases each). Germline assignment: CDR1 ENHRY and CDR2 SYGVKD. This CDR3 has 15 residues. Between the trimmed V and J ends, which lost 2 bases and 5 bases, there was a span of 16 bases. As DNA, the CDR3 is TGTGCCATCAGTGAGAGGGACCCGGCCTACAACGAGCAGTACTTC. The encoded protein is CAISERDPAYNEQYF.

The chain links TRBV30 to TRBJ1-4; D call uncertain. Trimming cost V 0 bases and J 2 bases, with 4 bases left between them. The CDR3 is made up of 13 amino acids. Germline V lookup: CDR1 GTSNPN, CDR2 SVGIG (reference sequence). In DNA form, the CDR3 reads TGTGCCTGGAGTGTAAGCACTAATGAAAAACTGTTTTTT. It encodes CAWSVSTNEKLFF.

With respect to this clone: At one end, the junction sequence differs from germline, possibly due to a read error. V gene TRBV6-6 combines with J gene TRBJ2-3; D possibly corresponds to TRBD2 (5 bases). Looked up from germline, CDR1 is MNHNY and CDR2 is SVGAGI (reference sequence). The CDR3 length is 14 residues. Written as DNA, the CDR3 is TGTGCCAGCAGTTACACGGAGGACTTCCCTACGAGGGATTTT. This encodes CASSYTEDFPTRDF.

The V and J genes are TRBV6-1 and TRBJ2-4, with a possible D match to TRBD2 (6 bases). The CDR3 totals 13 residues. Germline values: CDR1 MNHNS, CDR2 SASEGT. Trimming left V 0 bases short and J 6 bases short, with 6 bases between. The CDR3 sequence: CASSEAGGNIQYF. DNA of the CDR3: TGTGCCAGCAGTGAAGCGGGGGGAAACATTCAGTACTTC.

CDR3 nucleotides: TGCAGTGCTCTCCGGAATGAGCAGTTCTTC. It is translated as CSALRNEQFF. The chain has TRBV20-1 and TRBJ2-1; D is undetermined. V was cut by 5 bases and J by 7 bases, with 6 bases left in between. This CDR3 is built from 10 residues. Germline CDR1 reads DFQATT; CDR2 reads SNEGSKA (reference sequence).

The V and J genes are TRBV12-3 or TRBV12-4 and TRBJ1-2, with D possibly TRBD1 on 6 matching bases. The CDR3 has 13 residues. V lost 5 bases, J lost 8 bases, and 15 bases lay in between. The CDR3 coding sequence is TGTGCCAGCAGTCCCGGGGGGGGGCGAGGCTACACCTTC. Its translation is CASSPGGGRGYTF.

This clone was observed a few times. V and J are TRBV5-4 and TRBJ2-7, with D possibly TRBD1 on 6 matching bases. The CDR3 consists of 15 residues. The germline V gene encodes CDR1 SGHNT and CDR2 YYREEE (reference sequence). V lost 4 bases and J 3 bases, leaving 17 bases between the germline ends. CDR3 nucleotide sequence: TGTGCCAGCAGCACCGCCCCCCGGGACAACTACGAGCAGTACTTC. This translates into CASSTAPRDNYEQYF.

V is TRBV15 and J is TRBJ2-7; D is undetermined. This CDR3 is built from 12 residues. The germline CDR1 and CDR2 sequences are LNHNV and YYDKDF (reference sequence). V lost 1 base and J 2 bases, leaving 3 bases between the germline ends. CDR3 amino acids: CATSRGPYEQYF. The CDR3 region has the DNA TGTGCCACCAGCAGAGGCCCCTACGAGCAGTACTTC.

The V call is TRBV11-2, the J call TRBJ2-7, with a weak D call TRBD1 (6 bases). In germline, CDR1 is SGHAT, CDR2 FQNNGV. The CDR3 loop spans 16 amino acids. V was cut by 1 base and J by 2 bases, with 15 bases left in between. As DNA, the CDR3 is TGTGCCAGCAGCTTAGTCCAGGGGAGAGGAACCTACGAGCAGTACTTC. Its translation is CASSLVQGRGTYEQYF.

This chain uses TRBV5-4 with TRBJ2-2; 7 bases align to TRBD2. Per germline, CDR1 SGHNT and CDR2 YYREEE (reference sequence). The CDR3 has 16 residues. The trim removed 2 bases at V and 0 bases at J, leaving 4 bases unmatched. CDR3 region: CASSFRAGANTGELFF. CDR3 in DNA: TGTGCCAGCAGCTTTAGGGCGGGGGCGAACACCGGGGAGCTGTTTTTT. Full variable domain (rest looked up from reference TRBV5-4 and TRBJ2-2): ETGVTQSPTHLIKTRGQQVTLRCSSQSGHNTVSWYQQALGQGPQFIFQYYREEENGRGNFPPRFSGLQFPNYSSELNVNALELDDSALYLCASSFRAGANTGELFFGEGSRLTVL.

The rearrangement links TRBV19 to TRBJ2-3; D gene ambiguous. CDR1 and CDR2 from the germline V gene are LNHDA and SQIVND (reference sequence). CDR3 length equals 13 residues. The germline V and J ends were trimmed by 2 bases and 10 bases, with 13 bases remaining between them. As DNA, the CDR3 is TGTGCCAGTAGTATAATCTCGAGCCAAGCGCAGTATTTT. Protein product: CASSIISSQAQYF.

The V and J genes are TRBV4-2 and TRBJ2-3; 8 nucleotides match TRBD2. This CDR3 spans 16 amino acids. V shed 1 base, J shed 3 bases, and the junction held 6 bases outside the gene matches. The germline V gene has CDR1 LGHNA and CDR2 YNFKEQ. The DNA for the CDR3 is TGTGCCAGCAGCCAAGCGCCGGGAGGGCCAACAGATACGCAGTATTTT. Translation gives CASSQAPGGPTDTQYF.

The rearrangement uses TRBV5-1 and TRBJ2-3, with 7 bases identical to TRBD1. The germline gives CDR1 SGHRS, CDR2 YFSETQ. This CDR3 has 16 amino acids. V was pared by 0 bases and J by 5 bases, with 9 bases of the junction left unmatched. The CDR3 spells CASSLGTRGRQDTQYF. The CDR3 DNA is TGCGCCAGCAGCTTGGGAACAAGGGGGCGTCAAGATACGCAGTATTTT.

CDR3 sequence (DNA): TGTGCCAGCAGCCAAGTGGCGGGAGGCTACAATGAGCAGTTCTTC. Residues: CASSQVAGGYNEQFF. V usage is TRBV14 and J usage is TRBJ2-1, with 8 bases fitting TRBD2. The CDR3 length is 15 residues. Germline trimming cut 1 base from V and 3 bases from J; bases unmatched to any gene: 2. The germline CDR1 and CDR2 sequences are SGHDN and FVKESK.

The chain carries TRBV7-3 and TRBJ2-5, with 14 nucleotides matching TRBD2. CDR3 length equals 16 residues. The V segment lost 5 bases and the J segment 4 bases; nucleotides outside the gene matches: 6. The germline V gene has CDR1 SGHTA and CDR2 FQGTGA. The CDR3 spells CASSPGTSGRGETQYF. CDR3 bases: TGTGCCAGCAGCCCCGGGACTAGCGGGAGAGGAGAGACCCAGTACTTC. The full variable domain, in which reference TRBV7-3 and TRBJ2-5 provide the parts outside the CDR3, is GAGVSQTPSNKVTEKGKYVELRCDPISGHTALYWYRQSLGQGPEFLIYFQGTGAADDSGLPNDRFFAVRPEGSVSTLKIQRTERGDSAVYLCASSPGTSGRGETQYFGPGTRLLVL.

The chain combines TRBV28 with TRBJ2-7; 8 bases map to TRBD2. This CDR3 contains 14 residues. With 2 bases clipped from V and 4 bases from J, the junction kept 4 bases outside the gene matches. Germline values: CDR1 MDHEN, CDR2 SYDVKM. The CDR3 loop is CASSLKLAEYEQYF. In nucleotides, the CDR3 is TGTGCCAGCAGTTTAAAACTAGCGGAATACGAGCAGTACTTC.

This clone was seen just once. The chain carries TRBV28 and TRBJ2-7, with D uncertain. V was clipped by 3 bases and J by 4 bases, with 10 bases between them. The CDR3 runs to 13 residues. In germline, CDR1 is MDHEN, CDR2 SYDVKM. DNA of the CDR3: TGTGCCAGCAGTTTTTCCCGGATATACGAGCAGTACTTC. Translating gives CASSFSRIYEQYF.

V usage is TRBV2 and J usage is TRBJ2-7; TRBD2 matches 7 bases. Germline lookup yields CDR1 SNHLY and CDR2 FYNNEI. V gave up 5 bases and J gave up 3 bases; unmatched junction bases: 4. This CDR3 region has 13 residues. CDR3 in DNA: TGTGCCAGCAGTACCGGACTAGGCTACGAGCAGTACTTC. This gives the protein CASSTGLGYEQYF.